The rows below give T cell receptor beta chains drawn from one sample of a study of blood T cells in healthy people across ages. TCRdb called the 5' RACE reads again in MiXCR, with one record for every CDR3 protein. This table holds over 750,000 distinct CDR3 sequences, 20% to 25% found once. The sample also formed part of further work on T cells of mothers and their children.

Sequences were obtained from blood. Every receptor here comes from a boy aged 10-17 years in good health. Both conserved end residues are part of each CDR3. A D gene is named only where the DNA matches it firmly. Size values are once, few and many counts, or a class for expanded clones, and some rows have none.

CDR3 length	V gene	clone size	J gene	D gene	CDR3 protein	CDR3 DNA
16	TRBV12-3/TRBV12-4	-	TRBJ2-1	TRBD1	CASSSLSPTGYAEQFF	TGTGCCAGCAGTTCCCTGTCCCCGACAGGGTATGCTGAGCAGTTCTTC
16	TRBV6-1	once	TRBJ2-2	-	CASSGPGGTSTGELFF	TGTGCCAGCAGCGGCCCCGGGGGAACATCCACCGGGGAGCTGTTTTTT
15	TRBV18	-	TRBJ2-1	-	CASSPPMGSYNEQFF	TGTGCCAGCTCACCACCAATGGGGTCCTACAATGAGCAGTTCTTC
11	TRBV29-1	-	TRBJ2-5	-	CSVASAQTQYF	TGCAGCGTCGCTAGCGCGCAGACCCAGTACTTC
14	TRBV9	-	TRBJ2-1	-	CASSVGTQYNEQFF	TGTGCCAGCAGCGTGGGGACTCAATACAATGAGCAGTTCTTC
15	TRBV7-2	few	TRBJ2-7	-	CASSSPRNRAYEQYF	TGTGCCAGCAGCTCCCCTCGAAACAGGGCATACGAGCAGTACTTC
18	TRBV20-1	few	TRBJ1-3	-	CSARPLPGGTSSGNTIYF	TGCAGTGCTAGGCCTCTTCCGGGCGGTACGAGCTCTGGAAACACCATATATTTT
13	TRBV5-1	-	TRBJ2-3	-	CASSLAEGRGEYF	TGCGCCAGCAGCTTGGCCGAGGGCAGGGGAGAGTATTTT
16	TRBV4-3	few	TRBJ2-1	-	CASSQDRAGSYNEQFF	TGCGCCAGCAGCCAAGACCGGGCGGGGTCCTACAATGAGCAGTTCTTC
17	TRBV7-9	-	TRBJ2-7	TRBD2	CASSLGLAGAPTYEQYF	TGTGCCAGCAGCTTGGGACTAGCGGGGGCCCCGACCTACGAGCAGTACTTC
15	TRBV5-1	-	TRBJ2-1	TRBD1	CASSLEDREASEQFF	TGCGCCAGCAGCTTGGAGGACAGGGAGGCCAGTGAGCAGTTCTTC
13	TRBV29-1	-	TRBJ2-7	-	CSVETELSYEQYF	TGCAGCGTTGAAACAGAACTATCCTACGAGCAGTACTTC
14	TRBV3-1	-	TRBJ2-1	-	CASSQDVSFDEQFF	TGTGCCAGCAGCCAAGATGTTAGTTTCGATGAGCAGTTCTTC
15	TRBV10-3	few	TRBJ2-7	-	CAISDPRSPSYEQYF	TGTGCCATCAGTGACCCGAGGAGTCCGAGCTACGAGCAGTACTTC
16	TRBV20-1	few	TRBJ2-1	-	CSARSGTQGFYNEQFF	TGCAGTGCTAGATCGGGAACACAGGGATTTTACAATGAGCAGTTCTTC
13	TRBV7-2	-	TRBJ2-3	-	CASGREGTDTQYF	TGTGCCAGCGGGCGGGAAGGCACAGATACGCAGTATTTT
17	TRBV4-3	-	TRBJ2-1	TRBD2	CASSQDQSSGGLNEQFF	TGCGCCAGCAGCCAAGATCAGTCTAGCGGGGGGCTCAATGAGCAGTTCTTC
13	TRBV20-1	few	TRBJ2-3	-	CSAQKTSTDTQYF	TGCAGTGCCCAGAAAACTAGCACAGATACGCAGTATTTT
18	TRBV20-1	few	TRBJ2-1	TRBD2	CSASLGVAGALGYNEQFF	TGCAGTGCTAGCCTGGGGGTAGCGGGAGCCTTGGGGTACAATGAGCAGTTCTTC
13	TRBV24-1	-	TRBJ2-5	-	CATLDRSHGTQYF	TGTGCCACCTTGGACCGTAGCCATGGGACCCAGTACTTC
16	TRBV12-3/TRBV12-4	-	TRBJ2-7	TRBD2	CASSFPGTSGSYEQYF	TGTGCCAGCAGTTTTCCTGGGACTAGCGGATCCTACGAGCAGTACTTC
13	TRBV20-1	-	TRBJ1-5	-	CSARIAEFQPQHF	TGCAGTGCTAGAATTGCAGAATTTCAGCCCCAGCATTTT
13	TRBV29-1	few	TRBJ1-2	-	CSVESPSNYGYTF	TGCAGCGTTGAATCCCCCAGCAACTATGGCTACACCTTC
13	TRBV29-1	-	TRBJ2-4	TRBD1	CSVVGQGENIQYF	TGCAGCGTTGTTGGACAGGGCGAAAACATTCAGTACTTC
14	TRBV7-9	few	TRBJ2-5	-	CASSGRGGGETQYF	TGTGCCAGCAGCGGCCGAGGGGGAGGAGAGACCCAGTACTTC
17	TRBV7-9	few	TRBJ1-1	-	CASNNLGGEVGNTEAFF	TGTGCCAGCAACAACCTCGGGGGGGAGGTGGGGAACACTGAAGCTTTCTTT
14	TRBV27	-	TRBJ2-3	-	CASSLSPLPDTQYF	TGTGCCAGCAGTTTATCCCCTCTCCCAGATACGCAGTATTTT
15	TRBV5-1	-	TRBJ1-2	-	CASSLAETDRYGYTF	TGCGCCAGCAGCTTGGCCGAGACGGATCGCTATGGCTACACCTTC
13	TRBV4-1	few	TRBJ2-7	-	CASSEGTSYEQYF	TGCGCCAGCAGCGAAGGGACTTCGTACGAGCAGTACTTC
14	TRBV27	few	TRBJ1-3	-	CASSLYGGGNTIYF	TGTGCCAGCAGTTTATACGGGGGCGGAAACACCATATATTTT
14	TRBV6-6	-	TRBJ2-1	TRBD2	CASSTSGSNNEQFF	TGTGCCAGCTCGACTAGCGGGAGTAATAATGAGCAGTTCTTC
13	TRBV12-3/TRBV12-4	-	TRBJ1-5	-	CASNTDSYQPQHF	TGTGCCAGCAATACGGACAGTTATCAGCCCCAGCATTTT
15	TRBV10-3	-	TRBJ2-7	-	CAISESDSDTYEQYF	TGTGCCATCAGTGAGTCGGACTCGGATACCTACGAGCAGTACTTC
17	TRBV6-2/TRBV6-3	once	TRBJ1-5	-	CASSRSTGTGGNQPQHF	TGTGCCAGCAGTCGTAGCACAGGGACCGGCGGCAATCAGCCCCAGCATTTT
15	TRBV5-1	-	TRBJ2-3	-	CASSPGGSLTDTQYF	TGCGCCAGCAGCCCTGGCGGGTCACTGACAGATACGCAGTATTTT
16	TRBV11-2	few	TRBJ2-7	TRBD2	CASSLGGGLAGLEQYF	TGTGCCAGCAGCTTAGGGGGGGGACTAGCGGGACTCGAGCAGTACTTC
15	TRBV7-2	-	TRBJ1-5	-	CASSSERFGNQPQHF	TGTGCCAGCAGTTCTGAGAGATTCGGGAATCAGCCCCAGCATTTT
12	TRBV11-2	few	TRBJ1-2	-	CASSDQGHGYTF	TGTGCCAGCAGCGACCAGGGGCACGGCTACACCTTC
14	TRBV5-1	-	TRBJ2-5	TRBD1	CASSSSTGQVTQYF	TGCGCCAGCAGCTCCTCGACAGGGCAGGTGACCCAGTACTTC
14	TRBV28	-	TRBJ2-1	-	CASSFGWSYNEQFF	TGTGCCAGCAGTTTTGGGTGGTCCTACAATGAGCAGTTCTTC